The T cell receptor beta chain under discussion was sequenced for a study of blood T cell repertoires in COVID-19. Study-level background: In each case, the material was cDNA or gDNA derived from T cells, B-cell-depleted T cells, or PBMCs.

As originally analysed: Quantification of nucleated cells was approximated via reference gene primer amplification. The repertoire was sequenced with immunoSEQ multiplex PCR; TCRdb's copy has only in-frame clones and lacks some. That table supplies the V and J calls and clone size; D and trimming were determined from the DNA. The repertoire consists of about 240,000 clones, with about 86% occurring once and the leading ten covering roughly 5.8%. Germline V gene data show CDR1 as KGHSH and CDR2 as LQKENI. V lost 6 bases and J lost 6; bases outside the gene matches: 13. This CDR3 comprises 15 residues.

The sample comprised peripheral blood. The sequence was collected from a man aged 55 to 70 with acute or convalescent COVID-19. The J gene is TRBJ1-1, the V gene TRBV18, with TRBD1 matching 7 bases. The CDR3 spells CASSLTGRLRAEAFF. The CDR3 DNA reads TGTGCCAGCTCGTTGACAGGGAGGCTGAGGGCTGAAGCTTTCTTT.